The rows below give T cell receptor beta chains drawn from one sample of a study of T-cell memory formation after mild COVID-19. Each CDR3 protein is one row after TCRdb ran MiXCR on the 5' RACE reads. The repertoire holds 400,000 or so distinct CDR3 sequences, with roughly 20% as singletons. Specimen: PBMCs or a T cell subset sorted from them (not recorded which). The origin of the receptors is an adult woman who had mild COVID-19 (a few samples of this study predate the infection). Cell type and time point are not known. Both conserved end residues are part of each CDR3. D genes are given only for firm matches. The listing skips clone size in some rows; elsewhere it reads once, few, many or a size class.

cdr3_aa: CASSPTGPSGNTIYF; cdr3_nt: TGCGCCAGCAGCCCCACAGGGCCCTCTGGAAACACCATATATTTT; v_call: TRBV4-1; clone_size: few; j_call: TRBJ1-3; d_call: .
cdr3_aa: CASSQEYRANGETQYF; cdr3_nt: TGTGCCAGCAGCCAAGAATACAGGGCTAACGGGGAGACCCAGTACTTC; v_call: TRBV3-1; clone_size: .; j_call: TRBJ2-5; d_call: .
cdr3_aa: CASSPSRGREFHEQYF; cdr3_nt: TGCGCCAGCAGCCCCTCTCGAGGCAGGGAATTCCACGAGCAGTACTTC; v_call: TRBV5-1; clone_size: many; j_call: TRBJ2-7; d_call: .
cdr3_aa: CASSLGDRGHRETQYF; cdr3_nt: TGTGCCAGCAGCTTGGGTGACAGGGGCCATCGAGAGACCCAGTACTTC; v_call: TRBV7-9; clone_size: .; j_call: TRBJ2-5; d_call: TRBD1
cdr3_aa: CASRSRRGTDTKYF; cdr3_nt: TGTGCCAGCAGGAGTAGGCGGGGCACAGATACGAAGTATTTT; v_call: TRBV7-2; clone_size: .; j_call: TRBJ2-3; d_call: .
cdr3_aa: CATSDTGLAELNEQFF; cdr3_nt: TGTGCCACCAGTGATACGGGACTAGCGGAACTTAATGAGCAGTTCTTC; v_call: TRBV24-1; clone_size: .; j_call: TRBJ2-1; d_call: TRBD2
cdr3_aa: CASSYAGTEQFF; cdr3_nt: TGTGCCAGCAGTTACGCCGGGACAGAGCAGTTCTTC; v_call: TRBV6-5; clone_size: few; j_call: TRBJ2-1; d_call: .
cdr3_aa: CASSRTGYYNEQFF; cdr3_nt: TGTGCCAGCAGCCGTACAGGGTACTACAATGAGCAGTTCTTC; v_call: TRBV5-5; clone_size: .; j_call: TRBJ2-1; d_call: .
cdr3_aa: CASSQEAFSGYGYTF; cdr3_nt: TGTGCCAGCAGCCAAGAAGCGTTTTCGGGGTATGGCTACACCTTC; v_call: TRBV3-1; clone_size: few; j_call: TRBJ1-2; d_call: .
cdr3_aa: CASSEGAGYSYEQYF; cdr3_nt: TGTGCCAGCAGTGAAGGAGCAGGTTACTCCTACGAGCAGTACTTC; v_call: TRBV2; clone_size: few; j_call: TRBJ2-7; d_call: .
cdr3_aa: CASSQGTSGDYEQYF; cdr3_nt: TGCGCCAGCAGCCAAGGGACTAGCGGAGACTACGAGCAGTACTTC; v_call: TRBV4-3; clone_size: .; j_call: TRBJ2-7; d_call: TRBD2
cdr3_aa: CASSWADRANGYTF; cdr3_nt: TGCGCCAGCAGCTGGGCGGACAGGGCGAATGGCTACACCTTC; v_call: TRBV5-1; clone_size: few; j_call: TRBJ1-2; d_call: TRBD1
cdr3_aa: CASSYGNRGNTEAFF; cdr3_nt: TGTGCCAGCAGTTACGGTAACAGGGGTAACACTGAAGCTTTCTTT; v_call: TRBV6-5; clone_size: few; j_call: TRBJ1-1; d_call: TRBD1
cdr3_aa: CASSTGSTGELFF; cdr3_nt: TGTGCCAGCAGTACAGGGTCCACCGGGGAGCTGTTTTTT; v_call: TRBV2; clone_size: many; j_call: TRBJ2-2; d_call: .
cdr3_aa: CASSAGRGISYEQYF; cdr3_nt: TGTGCCAGCAGTGCCGGAAGGGGGATCTCCTACGAGCAGTACTTC; v_call: TRBV12-3/TRBV12-4; clone_size: few; j_call: TRBJ2-7; d_call: .
cdr3_aa: CASSLGGGATGELFF; cdr3_nt: TGTGCCAGCAGCTTGGGCGGGGGGGCCACCGGGGAGCTGTTTTTT; v_call: TRBV11-2; clone_size: many; j_call: TRBJ2-2; d_call: TRBD2
cdr3_aa: CASRNRADEQFF; cdr3_nt: TGTGCCAGCAGAAACAGGGCCGATGAGCAGTTCTTC; v_call: TRBV12-3/TRBV12-4; clone_size: .; j_call: TRBJ2-1; d_call: .
cdr3_aa: CASSSSGGPADTQYF; cdr3_nt: TGCGCCAGCAGCTCGAGCGGGGGGCCGGCAGATACGCAGTATTTT; v_call: TRBV5-1; clone_size: few; j_call: TRBJ2-3; d_call: TRBD2
cdr3_aa: CSVDPQRGAEGYTF; cdr3_nt: TGCAGCGTTGACCCCCAAAGGGGGGCTGAAGGCTACACCTTC; v_call: TRBV29-1; clone_size: few; j_call: TRBJ1-2; d_call: .
cdr3_aa: CASSLANAGGYNEQFF; cdr3_nt: TGTGCCAGCAGCTTAGCTAACGCGGGGGGGTACAATGAGCAGTTCTTC; v_call: TRBV11-3; clone_size: .; j_call: TRBJ2-1; d_call: TRBD2
cdr3_aa: CASSYSSGGASGANVLTF; cdr3_nt: TGTGCCAGCAGTTACTCTAGCGGGGGGGCCTCTGGGGCCAACGTCCTGACTTTC; v_call: TRBV6-5; clone_size: few; j_call: TRBJ2-6; d_call: TRBD2
cdr3_aa: CASSVTRGPDTQYF; cdr3_nt: TGTGCCAGCAGCGTGACCAGGGGGCCAGATACGCAGTATTTT; v_call: TRBV7-2; clone_size: .; j_call: TRBJ2-3; d_call: TRBD1
cdr3_aa: CASSIRDRGDGYTF; cdr3_nt: TGTGCCAGCAGTATACGGGACAGGGGAGATGGCTACACCTTC; v_call: TRBV2; clone_size: .; j_call: TRBJ1-2; d_call: TRBD1
cdr3_aa: CATSRAGEGGSPLHF; cdr3_nt: TGTGCCACCAGCAGAGCGGGGGAGGGTGGTTCACCCCTCCACTTT; v_call: TRBV15; clone_size: .; j_call: TRBJ1-6; d_call: .
cdr3_aa: CASNSRSNSNQPQHF; cdr3_nt: TGTGCCAGCAACAGCAGGTCGAATAGCAATCAGCCCCAGCATTTT; v_call: TRBV7-2; clone_size: few; j_call: TRBJ1-5; d_call: .
cdr3_aa: CASSPEGGNTIYF; cdr3_nt: TGTGCCAGCAGCCCAGAAGGAGGAAACACCATATATTTT; v_call: TRBV5-6; clone_size: many; j_call: TRBJ1-3; d_call: .
cdr3_aa: CASSLTGQGASGYTF; cdr3_nt: TGTGCCAGCAGCTTAACCGGGCAGGGGGCGAGTGGCTACACCTTC; v_call: TRBV7-3; clone_size: .; j_call: TRBJ1-2; d_call: TRBD1
cdr3_aa: CSANNDRSYEQYF; cdr3_nt: TGCAGTGCGAATAACGACAGATCCTACGAGCAGTACTTC; v_call: TRBV20-1; clone_size: many; j_call: TRBJ2-7; d_call: .
cdr3_aa: CAIRTEGGYGYTF; cdr3_nt: TGTGCCATCCGGACAGAAGGCGGGTATGGCTACACCTTC; v_call: TRBV7-9; clone_size: .; j_call: TRBJ1-2; d_call: .
cdr3_aa: CASSLEMGYGYTF; cdr3_nt: TGTGCCAGCAGCCTGGAGATGGGGTATGGCTACACCTTC; v_call: TRBV7-2; clone_size: once; j_call: TRBJ1-2; d_call: .
cdr3_aa: CASSRQGVYTF; cdr3_nt: TGTGCCAGCAGTCGACAGGGAGTCTACACCTTC; v_call: TRBV6-5; clone_size: .; j_call: TRBJ1-2; d_call: TRBD1
cdr3_aa: CSVPQRDTQYF; cdr3_nt: TGCAGCGTACCCCAGCGAGATACGCAGTATTTT; v_call: TRBV20-1; clone_size: many; j_call: TRBJ2-3; d_call: .
cdr3_aa: CASSLVRDNSYEQYF; cdr3_nt: TGCGCCAGCAGCCTGGTCAGGGATAACTCCTACGAGCAGTACTTC; v_call: TRBV4-1; clone_size: few; j_call: TRBJ2-7; d_call: .
cdr3_aa: CASSYRGAAGEQYF; cdr3_nt: TGTGCCAGCAGTTACCGTGGGGCGGCCGGCGAGCAGTACTTC; v_call: TRBV6-5; clone_size: few; j_call: TRBJ2-7; d_call: .
cdr3_aa: CASSLRGISRQFF; cdr3_nt: TGTGCCAGCAGCTTAAGAGGGATCAGCCGCCAGTTCTTC; v_call: TRBV7-3; clone_size: .; j_call: TRBJ2-1; d_call: .
cdr3_aa: CATRRGGQDEETQYF; cdr3_nt: TGTGCCACCAGACGTGGAGGGCAGGATGAAGAGACCCAGTACTTC; v_call: TRBV24-1; clone_size: few; j_call: TRBJ2-5; d_call: .
cdr3_aa: CSASGLNNEQFF; cdr3_nt: TGCAGTGCTAGTGGGCTTAACAATGAGCAGTTCTTC; v_call: TRBV20-1; clone_size: .; j_call: TRBJ2-1; d_call: .
cdr3_aa: CASSPHGEPYRLRIYGYTF; cdr3_nt: TGTGCCAGCAGCCCCCACGGCGAACCCTACCGGCTTAGGATTTATGGCTACACCTTC; v_call: TRBV11-2; clone_size: .; j_call: TRBJ1-2; d_call: .
cdr3_aa: CSARGTSGSVYNEQFF; cdr3_nt: TGCAGTGCTAGGGGGACTAGCGGGAGCGTGTACAATGAGCAGTTCTTC; v_call: TRBV20-1; clone_size: .; j_call: TRBJ2-1; d_call: TRBD2